This T cell receptor beta chain was observed in a study of human T cells and chemical hapten exposure. About the research overall: In the roughly 24-week study, patients were dosed weekly with diphenylcyclopropenone on the scalp throughout.

The time point here: patch test 3, about 24 weeks after DPC sensitization. The sample's treatment: therapeutic diphenylcyclopropenone sensitization with weekly scalp DPC. Before extraction, the whole blood was not fractionated, and total RNA was taken from it. General study points: Controls had significantly fewer large CDR3 similarity clusters than were formed by expanded TCRs.

About this clonotype: Its antigen is not known.

Each CDR3 protein gets one entry after TCRdb re-called the RACE reads with MiXCR. The sample has 150,000 to 200,000 distinct CDR3 sequences, 24% seen once. The V gene's germline CDR1 is SNHLY and CDR2 FYNNEI. V shed 7 bases, J shed 6 bases, and the junction held 7 bases outside the gene matches. This CDR3 is 14 amino acids long. The specimen was whole blood, collected in connection with sensitization to the hapten diphenylcyclopropenone (DPC). The clonotype comes from a woman aged 40-49 years with alopecia areata. Some clones in this sample may be carry-over from other donors' samples. V gene TRBV2 combines with J gene TRBJ1-4; 8 bases line up with TRBD1. In DNA, the CDR3 is TGTGCCAGCACCTGGACAGGGAAGGATGAAAAACTGTTTTTT. Encoded protein: CASTWTGKDEKLFF.